This TCR beta chain appears in the sequencing data of a study of T cells in Graves' hyperthyroidism and ophthalmopathy. CDR3 length: 15 amino acids. Trimming cost V 1 base and J 2 bases; bases outside gene matches: 4. Germline lookup yields CDR1 SGHDN and CDR2 FVKESK. This clonotype appeared a few times. RNA transcripts gave rise to amplified TCR beta CDR3 regions. Using the HTBI primer set, a first-round RT-PCR was run on the TCR CDR3. MiXCR, applied by TCRdb to the multiplex PCR reads, yields one record per CDR3 protein. Of 620,000 or so distinct CDR3 sequences in the sample, 14% were seen once. Specimen: blood. J is TRBJ2-7 and V is TRBV14, with 8 bases aligning to TRBD2. The TCR was taken from a woman aged 45-60 years with Graves' ophthalmopathy. CDR3 DNA: TGTGCCAGCAGCCAAGGTAGCGGGGTGGCCTACGAGCAGTACTTC. This translates into CASSQGSGVAYEQYF.